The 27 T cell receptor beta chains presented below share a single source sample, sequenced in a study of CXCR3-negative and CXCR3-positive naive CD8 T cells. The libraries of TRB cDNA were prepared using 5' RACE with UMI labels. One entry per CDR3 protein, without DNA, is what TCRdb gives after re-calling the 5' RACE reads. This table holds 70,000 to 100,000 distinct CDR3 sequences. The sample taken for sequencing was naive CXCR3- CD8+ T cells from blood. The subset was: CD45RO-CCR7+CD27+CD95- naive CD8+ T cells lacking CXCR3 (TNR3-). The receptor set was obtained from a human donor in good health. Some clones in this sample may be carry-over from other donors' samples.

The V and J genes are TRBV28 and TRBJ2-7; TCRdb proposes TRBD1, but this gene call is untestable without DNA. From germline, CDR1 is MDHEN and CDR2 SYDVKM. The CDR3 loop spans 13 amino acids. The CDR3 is CASSPAQGYEQYF.

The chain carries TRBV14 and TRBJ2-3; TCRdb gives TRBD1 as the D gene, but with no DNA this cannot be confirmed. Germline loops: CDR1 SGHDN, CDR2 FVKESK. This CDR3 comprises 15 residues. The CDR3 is CASSQDVGPTDTQYF.

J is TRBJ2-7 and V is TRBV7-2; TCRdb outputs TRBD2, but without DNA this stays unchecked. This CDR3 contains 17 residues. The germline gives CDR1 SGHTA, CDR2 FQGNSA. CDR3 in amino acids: CASSPPGLAGHTYEQYF.

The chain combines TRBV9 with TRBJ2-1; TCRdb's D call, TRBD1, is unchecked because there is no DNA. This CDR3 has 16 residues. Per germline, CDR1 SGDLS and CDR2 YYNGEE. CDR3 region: CASSQNRASSYNEQFF.

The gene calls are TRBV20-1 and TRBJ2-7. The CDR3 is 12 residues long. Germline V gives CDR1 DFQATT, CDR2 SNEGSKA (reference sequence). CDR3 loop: CSASRQDYEQYF.

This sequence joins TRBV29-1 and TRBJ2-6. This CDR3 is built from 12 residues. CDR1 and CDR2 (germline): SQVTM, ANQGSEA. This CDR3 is CSVLSGANVLTF.

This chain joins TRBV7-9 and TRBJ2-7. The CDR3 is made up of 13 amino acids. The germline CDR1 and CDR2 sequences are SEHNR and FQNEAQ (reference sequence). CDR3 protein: CASSSPSAYEQYF. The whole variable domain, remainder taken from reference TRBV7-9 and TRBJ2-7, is DTGVSQNPRHKITKRGQNVTFRCDPISEHNRLYWYRQTLGQGPEFLTYFQNEAQLEKSRLLSDRFSAERPKGSFSTLEIQRTEQGDSAMYLCASSSPSAYEQYFGPGTRLTVT.

This CDR3 reads CASSYSLPGLAGARSYNEQFF. The chain couples TRBV6-5 to TRBJ2-1; without DNA, the TCRdb call of TRBD2 cannot be checked. The CDR3 contains 21 residues. Germline CDR1 reads MNHEY; CDR2 reads SVGAGI.

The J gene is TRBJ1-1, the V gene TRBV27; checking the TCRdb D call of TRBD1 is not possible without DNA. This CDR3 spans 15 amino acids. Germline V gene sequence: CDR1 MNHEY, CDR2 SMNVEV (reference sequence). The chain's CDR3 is CASSSLEGENTEAFF.

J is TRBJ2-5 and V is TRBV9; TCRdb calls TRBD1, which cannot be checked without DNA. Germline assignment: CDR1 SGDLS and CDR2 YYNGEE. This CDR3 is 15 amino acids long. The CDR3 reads CASSVGGGASETQYF.

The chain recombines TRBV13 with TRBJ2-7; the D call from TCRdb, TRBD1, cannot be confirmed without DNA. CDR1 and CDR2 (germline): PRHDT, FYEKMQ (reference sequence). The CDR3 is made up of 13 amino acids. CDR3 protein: CASTRGAQYEQYF.

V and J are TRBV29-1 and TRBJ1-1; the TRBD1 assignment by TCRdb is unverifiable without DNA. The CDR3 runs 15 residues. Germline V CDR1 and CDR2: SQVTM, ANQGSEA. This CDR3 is CSVDDSGQELTEAFF.

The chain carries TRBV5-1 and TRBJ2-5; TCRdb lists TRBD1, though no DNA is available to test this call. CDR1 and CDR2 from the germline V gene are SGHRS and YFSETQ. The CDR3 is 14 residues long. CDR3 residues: CASEQGGYGETQYF.

The CDR3 reads CSVASTGAQTQYF. The chain uses TRBV29-1 and TRBJ2-5; TCRdb reports TRBD1, a call that lacks DNA to check it against. The CDR3 spans 13 residues. CDR1 SQVTM and CDR2 ANQGSEA come from the germline V gene.

This chain's CDR3 is CASSTGREGYTF. The genes are TRBV5-1 and TRBJ1-2; TCRdb proposes TRBD1, but this gene call is untestable without DNA. Per the germline V gene, CDR1 is SGHRS and CDR2 is YFSETQ. CDR3 length equals 12 residues.

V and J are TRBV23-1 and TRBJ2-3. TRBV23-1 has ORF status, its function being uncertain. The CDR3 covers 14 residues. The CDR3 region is CAAVNPTSTDTQYF.

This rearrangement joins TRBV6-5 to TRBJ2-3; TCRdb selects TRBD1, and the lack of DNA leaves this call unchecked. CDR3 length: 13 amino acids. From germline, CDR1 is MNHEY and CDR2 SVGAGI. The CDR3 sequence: CASGQGGTDTQYF.

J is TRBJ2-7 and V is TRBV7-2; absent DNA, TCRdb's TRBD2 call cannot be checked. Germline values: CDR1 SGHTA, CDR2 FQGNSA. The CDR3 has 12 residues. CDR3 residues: CASSYTTGEQYF.

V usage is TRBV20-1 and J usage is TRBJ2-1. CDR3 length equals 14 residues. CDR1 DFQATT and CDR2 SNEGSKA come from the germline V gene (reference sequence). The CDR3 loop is CSARALGTYNEQFF.

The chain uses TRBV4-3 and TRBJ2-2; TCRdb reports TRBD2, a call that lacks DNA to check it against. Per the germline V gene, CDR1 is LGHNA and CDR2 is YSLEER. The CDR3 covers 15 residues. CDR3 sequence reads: CASSRVSRAGGELFF.

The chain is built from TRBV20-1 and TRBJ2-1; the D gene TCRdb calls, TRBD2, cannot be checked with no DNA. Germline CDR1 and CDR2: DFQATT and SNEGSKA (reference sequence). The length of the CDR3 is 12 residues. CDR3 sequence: CSARAAGSEQFF.

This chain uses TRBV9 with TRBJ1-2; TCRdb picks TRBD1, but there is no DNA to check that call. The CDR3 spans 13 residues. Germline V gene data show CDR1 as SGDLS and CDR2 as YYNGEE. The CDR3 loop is CASSEGGLYGYTF.

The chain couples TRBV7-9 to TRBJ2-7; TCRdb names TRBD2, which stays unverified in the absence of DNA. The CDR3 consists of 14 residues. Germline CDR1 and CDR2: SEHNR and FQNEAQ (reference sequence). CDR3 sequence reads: CASSLPGLSYEQYF. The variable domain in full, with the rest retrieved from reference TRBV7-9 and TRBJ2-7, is DTGVSQNPRHKITKRGQNVTFRCDPISEHNRLYWYRQTLGQGPEFLTYFQNEAQLEKSRLLSDRFSAERPKGSFSTLEIQRTEQGDSAMYLCASSLPGLSYEQYFGPGTRLTVT.

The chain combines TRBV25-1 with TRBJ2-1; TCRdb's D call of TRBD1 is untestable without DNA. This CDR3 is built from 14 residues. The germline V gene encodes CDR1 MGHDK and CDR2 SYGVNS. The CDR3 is CASSEGHRNNEQFF.

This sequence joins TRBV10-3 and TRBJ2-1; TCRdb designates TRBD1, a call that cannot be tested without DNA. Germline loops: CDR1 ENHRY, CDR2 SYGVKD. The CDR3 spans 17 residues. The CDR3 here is CAISEPGGGISYNEQFF.

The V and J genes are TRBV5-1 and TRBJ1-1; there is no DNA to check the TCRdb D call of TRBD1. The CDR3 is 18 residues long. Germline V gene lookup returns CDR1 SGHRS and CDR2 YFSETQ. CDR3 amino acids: CASSDPRDRGLSGTEAFF.

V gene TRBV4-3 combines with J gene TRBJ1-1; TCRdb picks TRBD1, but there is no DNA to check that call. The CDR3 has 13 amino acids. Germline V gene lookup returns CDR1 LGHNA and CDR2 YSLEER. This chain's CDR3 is CASSRGGATEAFF.